A selection of T cell receptor beta chains follows, all from one sample in a study of T cell changes during pregnancy in multiple sclerosis. The assay was immunoSEQ multiplex PCR, and TCRdb's table has in-frame clones only and misses some. The profile shows 50,000 or so clones, 85% to 95% of them singletons. The material sequenced was peripheral blood, taken in the second trimester of pregnancy. Receptors were obtained from a female donor with multiple sclerosis, enrolled in a pregnancy study. CDR3s include the opening cysteine and the closing phenylalanine or tryptophan. D genes are given only for firm matches. Clone size is shown for a subset of rows, as once, few, many or a class of expanded clone.

cdr3_aa cdr3_nt v_call clone_size j_call d_call cdr3_length
CAIGARDTQYF TGTGCCATCGGGGCGAGAGATACGCAGTATTTT TRBV10-3 . TRBJ2-3 . 11
CASSYPRGPGANVLTF TGTGCCAGCAGCTACCCCAGGGGGCCTGGGGCCAACGTCCTGACTTTC TRBV7-8 . TRBJ2-6 TRBD1 16
CASEPGQGAGETQYF TGTGCCAGCGAGCCGGGACAGGGGGCTGGAGAGACCCAGTACTTC TRBV6-1 . TRBJ2-5 TRBD1 15
CASSFRRGLYEQYF TGTGCCAGCAGTTTCCGCCGCGGACTCTACGAGCAGTACTTC TRBV28 . TRBJ2-7 . 14
CASSLRPVRGNEQFF TGTGCCAGCAGCTTAAGGCCAGTCCGGGGGAATGAGCAGTTCTTC TRBV11-3 . TRBJ2-1 . 15
CASSLAPKAGRTGELFF TGTGCCAGCAGCTTGGCCCCCAAAGCAGGAAGAACCGGGGAGCTGTTTTTT TRBV5-4 . TRBJ2-2 . 17
CASSTGQPSNEKLFF TGTGCCAGCAGTACGGGACAGCCTAGTAATGAAAAACTGTTTTTT TRBV6-5 . TRBJ1-4 TRBD1 15
CASRGTEVHTIYF TGTGCCAGCCGGGGGACAGAGGTACACACCATATATTTT TRBV6-5 . TRBJ1-3 TRBD1 13
CASSSGQGKGNEQFF TGTGCCAGCAGCTCGGGACAGGGAAAGGGGAATGAGCAGTTCTTC TRBV7-6 . TRBJ2-1 TRBD1 15
CASSQGKGGRTGELFF TGTGCCAGCAGCCAAGGAAAGGGCGGGAGGACCGGGGAGCTGTTTTTT TRBV4-2 . TRBJ2-2 TRBD2 16
CASSLGVSGYGYTF TGTGCCAGCAGCTTAGGGGTTTCAGGGTATGGCTACACCTTC TRBV7-2 once TRBJ1-2 . 14
CASSSLSFDTQYF TGTGCCAGCAGCTCCCTAAGCTTCGATACGCAGTATTTT TRBV7-9 . TRBJ2-3 . 13
CASSLRDIPNYGYTF TGTGCCAGCAGTTTAAGAGACATACCTAACTATGGCTACACCTTC TRBV28 . TRBJ1-2 . 15
CASSRDRDEQYF TGTGCCAGCAGCCGGGACAGGGACGAGCAGTACTTC TRBV7-2 . TRBJ2-7 TRBD1 12
CASSEYRNEQFF TGTGCCAGCAGTGAGTACCGGAATGAGCAGTTCTTC TRBV2 . TRBJ2-1 . 12
CASSVGGATGTLNYGYTF TGTGCCAGCAGCGTAGGCGGAGCGACAGGGACCTTAAACTATGGCTACACCTTC TRBV9 . TRBJ1-2 TRBD1 18
CASSLNPHDSGANVLTF TGTGCCAGCAGCCTGAACCCACACGACTCTGGGGCCAACGTCCTGACTTTC TRBV9 . TRBJ2-6 . 17